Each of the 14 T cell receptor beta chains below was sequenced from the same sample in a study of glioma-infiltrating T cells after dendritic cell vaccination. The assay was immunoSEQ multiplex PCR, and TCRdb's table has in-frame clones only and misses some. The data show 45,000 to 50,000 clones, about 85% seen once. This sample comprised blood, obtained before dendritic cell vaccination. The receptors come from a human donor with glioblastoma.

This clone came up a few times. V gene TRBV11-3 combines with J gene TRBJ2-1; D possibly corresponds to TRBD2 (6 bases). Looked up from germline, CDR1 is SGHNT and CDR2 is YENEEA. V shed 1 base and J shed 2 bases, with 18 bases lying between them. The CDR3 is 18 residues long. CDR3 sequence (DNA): TGTGCCAGCAGCTTAGTCGCGTGGAACGGGAGTACCTACAATGAGCAGTTCTTC. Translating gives CASSLVAWNGSTYNEQFF.

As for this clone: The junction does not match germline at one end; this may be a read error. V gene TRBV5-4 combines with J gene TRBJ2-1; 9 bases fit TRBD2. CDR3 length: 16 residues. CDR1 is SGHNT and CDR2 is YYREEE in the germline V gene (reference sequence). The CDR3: CASGLELAGSYNEQFF. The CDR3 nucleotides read TGTGCCAGCGGCTTGGAACTAGCGGGCTCCTACAATGAGCAGTTCTTC.

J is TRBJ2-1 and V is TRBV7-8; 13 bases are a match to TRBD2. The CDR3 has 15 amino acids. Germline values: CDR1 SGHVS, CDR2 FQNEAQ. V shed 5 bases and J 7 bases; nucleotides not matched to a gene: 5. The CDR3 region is CASSELAGGPNEQFF. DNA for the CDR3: TGTGCCAGCAGCGAACTAGCGGGGGGGCCTAATGAGCAGTTCTTC.

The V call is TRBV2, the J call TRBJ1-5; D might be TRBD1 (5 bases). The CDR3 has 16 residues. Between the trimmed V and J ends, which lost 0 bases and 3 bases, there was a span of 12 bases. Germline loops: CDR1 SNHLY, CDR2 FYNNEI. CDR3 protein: CASSEAGRGDNQPQHF. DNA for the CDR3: TGTGCCAGCAGTGAAGCGGGGAGGGGAGACAATCAGCCCCAGCATTTT.

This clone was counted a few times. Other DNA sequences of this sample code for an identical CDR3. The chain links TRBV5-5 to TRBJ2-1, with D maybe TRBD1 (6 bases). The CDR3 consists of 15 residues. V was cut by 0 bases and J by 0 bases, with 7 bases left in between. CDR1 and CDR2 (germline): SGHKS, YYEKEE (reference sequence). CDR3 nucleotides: TGTGCCAGCAGCTTGGACAGGGTCTCCTACAATGAGCAGTTCTTC. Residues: CASSLDRVSYNEQFF.

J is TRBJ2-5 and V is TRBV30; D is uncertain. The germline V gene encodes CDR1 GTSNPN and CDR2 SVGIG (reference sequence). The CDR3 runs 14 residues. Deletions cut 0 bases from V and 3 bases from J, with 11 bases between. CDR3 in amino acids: CAWSVSRREETQYF. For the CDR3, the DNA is TGTGCCTGGAGTGTATCCCGACGGGAAGAGACCCAGTACTTC.

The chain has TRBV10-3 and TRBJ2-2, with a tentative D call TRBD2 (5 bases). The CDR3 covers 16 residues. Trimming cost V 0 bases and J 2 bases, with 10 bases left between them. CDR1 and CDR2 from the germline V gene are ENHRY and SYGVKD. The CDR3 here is CAISESSAYNTGELFF. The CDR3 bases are TGTGCCATCAGTGAGTCTAGCGCATACAACACCGGGGAGCTGTTTTTT.

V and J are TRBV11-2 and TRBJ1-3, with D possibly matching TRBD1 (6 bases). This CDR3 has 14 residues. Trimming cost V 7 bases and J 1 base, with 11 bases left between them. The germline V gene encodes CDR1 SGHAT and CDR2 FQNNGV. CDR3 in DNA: TGTGCCAGCACCGTACAGGGATCTGGAAACACCATATATTTT. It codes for CASTVQGSGNTIYF.

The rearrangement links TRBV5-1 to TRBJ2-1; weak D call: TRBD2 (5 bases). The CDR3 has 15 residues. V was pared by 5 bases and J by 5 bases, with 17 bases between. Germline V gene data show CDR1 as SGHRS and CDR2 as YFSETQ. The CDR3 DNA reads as TGCGCCAGCAGTTCACTAGTGGGTGGTAACAATGAGCAGTTCTTC. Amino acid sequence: CASSSLVGGNNEQFF.

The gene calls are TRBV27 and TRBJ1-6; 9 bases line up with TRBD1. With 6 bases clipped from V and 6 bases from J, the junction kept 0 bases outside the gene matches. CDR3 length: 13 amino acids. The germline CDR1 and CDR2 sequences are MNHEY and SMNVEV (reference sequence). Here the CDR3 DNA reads TGTGCCAGCAGGGACAGGGGTAATTCACCCCTCCACTTT. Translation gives CASRDRGNSPLHF.

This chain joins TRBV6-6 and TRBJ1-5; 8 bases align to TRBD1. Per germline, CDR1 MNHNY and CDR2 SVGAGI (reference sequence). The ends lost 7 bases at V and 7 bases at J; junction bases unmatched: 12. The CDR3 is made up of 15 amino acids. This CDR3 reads CASIGQGGVYQPQHF. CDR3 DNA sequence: TGTGCCAGCATTGGACAGGGTGGTGTATACCAGCCCCAGCATTTT.

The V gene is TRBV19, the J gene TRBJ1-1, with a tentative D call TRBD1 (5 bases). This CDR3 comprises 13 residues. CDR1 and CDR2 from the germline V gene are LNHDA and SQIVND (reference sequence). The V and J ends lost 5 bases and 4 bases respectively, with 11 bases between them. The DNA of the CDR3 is TGTGCCAGTAGTCTCGGGACTGGCACTGAAGCTTTCTTT. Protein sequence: CASSLGTGTEAFF.

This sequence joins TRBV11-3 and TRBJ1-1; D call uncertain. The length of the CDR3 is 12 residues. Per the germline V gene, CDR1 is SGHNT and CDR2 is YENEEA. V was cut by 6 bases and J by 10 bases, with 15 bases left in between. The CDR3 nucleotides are TGTGCCAGCAGGGTGAGCGGGTCTGGAGCTTTCTTT. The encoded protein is CASRVSGSGAFF.

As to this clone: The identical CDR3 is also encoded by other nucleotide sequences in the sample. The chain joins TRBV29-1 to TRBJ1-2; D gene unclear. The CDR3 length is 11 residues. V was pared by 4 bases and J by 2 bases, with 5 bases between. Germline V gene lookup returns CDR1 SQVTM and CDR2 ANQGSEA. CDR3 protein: CSVVQNYGYTF. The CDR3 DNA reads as TGCAGCGTTGTGCAGAACTATGGCTACACCTTC.